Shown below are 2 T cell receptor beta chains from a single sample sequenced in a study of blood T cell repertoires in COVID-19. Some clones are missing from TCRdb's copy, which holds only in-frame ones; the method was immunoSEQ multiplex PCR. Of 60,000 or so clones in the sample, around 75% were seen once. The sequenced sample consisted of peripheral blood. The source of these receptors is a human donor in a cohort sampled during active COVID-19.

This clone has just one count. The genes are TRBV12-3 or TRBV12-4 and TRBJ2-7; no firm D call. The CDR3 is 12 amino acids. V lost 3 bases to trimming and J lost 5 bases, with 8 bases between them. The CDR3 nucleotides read TGTGCCAGCAGTTTCTCTCGGGACGAGCAGTACTTC. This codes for CASSFSRDEQYF.

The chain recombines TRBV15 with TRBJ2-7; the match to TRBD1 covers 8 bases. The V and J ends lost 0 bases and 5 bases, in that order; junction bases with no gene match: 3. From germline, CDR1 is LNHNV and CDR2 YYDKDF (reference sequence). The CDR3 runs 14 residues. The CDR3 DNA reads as TGTGCCACCAGCAGAGACGTGACAGGGGACGAGCAGTACTTC. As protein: CATSRDVTGDEQYF. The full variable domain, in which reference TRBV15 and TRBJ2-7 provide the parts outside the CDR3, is DAMVIQNPRYQVTQFGKPVTLSCSQTLNHNVMYWYQQKSSQAPKLLFHYYDKDFNNEADTPDNFQSRRPNTSFCFLDIRSPGLGDTAMYLCATSRDVTGDEQYFGPGTRLTVT.